The source of this TCR beta chain is a study of blood T cell repertoires in COVID-19. Background on the study: COVID-19 samples from acute and convalescent phases originated in the United States, Italy and Spain.

Original data processing: Scientists estimated how many nucleated cells there were by amplifying reference gene primers. Profiled with immunoSEQ multiplex PCR; TCRdb holds only in-frame clones, not every one. V and J calls and clone size are copied from that table; D and trimming were computed from the DNA. The sample records 130,000 or so clones, almost 85% being singletons. The CDR3 loop spans 16 amino acids. The V end was cut by 0 bases, the J end by 5 bases, with 13 bases between. Germline V gene sequence: CDR1 WSHSY, CDR2 SAAADI. Participants spanned ages about 18 to 90 years and resided in around 25 US areas. Assignments of participants to cohorts depended upon their own reported clinical history.

The sequenced sample consisted of PBMCs or T cells enriched from blood (not recorded which). This chain links TRBV10-2 with TRBJ2-2; TRBD1 might be the D (6 bases). This clonotype was sampled from a woman between 50 and 59 years old with acute COVID-19. CDR3 residues: CASSESADRPTGELFF. Written as DNA, the CDR3 is TGCGCCAGCAGTGAGTCAGCGGACAGACCTACCGGGGAGCTGTTTTTT.